Only a few counts were recorded for the clone carrying this T cell receptor (beta chain). These data belong to a study of T cells after yellow fever vaccination. This CDR3 region has 14 residues. The V segment lost 8 bases and the J segment 0 bases; nucleotides outside the gene matches: 3. One entry per CDR3 protein, called by TCRdb with MiXCR from the 5' RACE reads. The sample yields about 630,000 distinct CDR3 sequences, 9% to 15% seen once. The TCR comes from a man aged 25 to 40 who received the YFV17D yellow fever vaccine. V and J are TRBV12-3 or TRBV12-4 and TRBJ2-2; 7 nucleotides agree with TRBD2. The sample consisted of PBMCs, taken on the day of the yellow fever booster vaccination. In DNA, the CDR3 is TGTGCCAGCGGACGGGGGGCGAACACCGGGGAGCTGTTTTTT. Residues: CASGRGANTGELFF.